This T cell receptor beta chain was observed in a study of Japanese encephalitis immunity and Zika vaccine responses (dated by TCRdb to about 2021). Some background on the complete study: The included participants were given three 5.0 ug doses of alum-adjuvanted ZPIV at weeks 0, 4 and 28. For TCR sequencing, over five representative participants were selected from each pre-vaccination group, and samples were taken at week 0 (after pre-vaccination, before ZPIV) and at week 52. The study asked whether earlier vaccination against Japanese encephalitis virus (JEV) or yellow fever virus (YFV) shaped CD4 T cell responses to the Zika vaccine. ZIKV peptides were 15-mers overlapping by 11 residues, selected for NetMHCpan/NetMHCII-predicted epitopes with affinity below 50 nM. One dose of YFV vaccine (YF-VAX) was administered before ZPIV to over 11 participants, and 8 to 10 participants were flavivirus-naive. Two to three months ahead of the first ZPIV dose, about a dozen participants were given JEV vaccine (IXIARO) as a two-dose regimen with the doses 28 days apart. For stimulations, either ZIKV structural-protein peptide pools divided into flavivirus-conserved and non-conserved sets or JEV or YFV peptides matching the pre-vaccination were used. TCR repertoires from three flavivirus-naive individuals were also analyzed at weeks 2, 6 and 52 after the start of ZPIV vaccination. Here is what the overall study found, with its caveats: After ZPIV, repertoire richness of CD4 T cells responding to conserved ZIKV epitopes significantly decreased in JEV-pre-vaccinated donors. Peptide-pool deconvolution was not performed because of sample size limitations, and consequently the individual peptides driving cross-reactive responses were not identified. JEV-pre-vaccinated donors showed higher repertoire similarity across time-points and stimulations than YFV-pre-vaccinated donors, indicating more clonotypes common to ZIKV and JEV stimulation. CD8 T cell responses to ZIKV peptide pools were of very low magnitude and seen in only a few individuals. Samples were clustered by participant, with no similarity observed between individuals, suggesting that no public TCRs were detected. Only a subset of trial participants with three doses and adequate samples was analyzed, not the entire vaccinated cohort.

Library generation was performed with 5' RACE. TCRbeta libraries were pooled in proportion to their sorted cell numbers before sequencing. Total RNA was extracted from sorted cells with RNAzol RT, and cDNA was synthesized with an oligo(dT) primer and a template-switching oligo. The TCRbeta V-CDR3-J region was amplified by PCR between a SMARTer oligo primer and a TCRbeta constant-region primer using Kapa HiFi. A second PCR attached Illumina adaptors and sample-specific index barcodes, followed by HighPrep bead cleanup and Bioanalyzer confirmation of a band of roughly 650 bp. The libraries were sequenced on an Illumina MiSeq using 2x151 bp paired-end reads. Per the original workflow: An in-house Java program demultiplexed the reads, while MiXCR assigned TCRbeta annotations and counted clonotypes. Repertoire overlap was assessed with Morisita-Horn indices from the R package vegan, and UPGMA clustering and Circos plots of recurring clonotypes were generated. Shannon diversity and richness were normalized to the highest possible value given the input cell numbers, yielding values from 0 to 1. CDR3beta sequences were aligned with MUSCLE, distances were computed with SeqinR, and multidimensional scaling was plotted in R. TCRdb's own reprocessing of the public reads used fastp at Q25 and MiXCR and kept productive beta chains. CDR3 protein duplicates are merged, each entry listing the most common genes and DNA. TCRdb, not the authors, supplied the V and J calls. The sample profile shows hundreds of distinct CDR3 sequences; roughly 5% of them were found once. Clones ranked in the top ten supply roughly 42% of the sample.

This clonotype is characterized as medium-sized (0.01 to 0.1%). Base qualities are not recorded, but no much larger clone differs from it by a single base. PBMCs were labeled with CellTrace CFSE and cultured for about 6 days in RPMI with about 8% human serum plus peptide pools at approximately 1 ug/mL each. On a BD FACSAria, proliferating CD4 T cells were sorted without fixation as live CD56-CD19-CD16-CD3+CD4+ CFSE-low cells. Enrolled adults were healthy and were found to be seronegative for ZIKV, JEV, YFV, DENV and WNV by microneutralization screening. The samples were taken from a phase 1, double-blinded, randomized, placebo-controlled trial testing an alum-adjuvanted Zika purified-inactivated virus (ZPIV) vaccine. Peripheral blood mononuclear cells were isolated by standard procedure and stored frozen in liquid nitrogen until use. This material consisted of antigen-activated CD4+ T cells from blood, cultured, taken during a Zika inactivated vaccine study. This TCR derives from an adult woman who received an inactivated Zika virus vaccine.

The DNA is TGTGCCAGCTCACCACAGGGGCCAGGGATCACTGAAGCTTTCTTT. It is translated as CASSPQGPGITEAFF. The chain is made from TRBV18 and TRBJ1-1; the D gene is possibly TRBD1, with 5 bases matching. From its cysteine to its phenylalanine, the CDR3 spans 15 amino acids. The DNA shown is the 45-base CDR3, in frame from base 1. Reading the germline V gene gives CDR1 KGHSH and CDR2 LQKENI. V is reduced by 1 base and J by 4 bases, leaving a spacing of 13 bases between them.